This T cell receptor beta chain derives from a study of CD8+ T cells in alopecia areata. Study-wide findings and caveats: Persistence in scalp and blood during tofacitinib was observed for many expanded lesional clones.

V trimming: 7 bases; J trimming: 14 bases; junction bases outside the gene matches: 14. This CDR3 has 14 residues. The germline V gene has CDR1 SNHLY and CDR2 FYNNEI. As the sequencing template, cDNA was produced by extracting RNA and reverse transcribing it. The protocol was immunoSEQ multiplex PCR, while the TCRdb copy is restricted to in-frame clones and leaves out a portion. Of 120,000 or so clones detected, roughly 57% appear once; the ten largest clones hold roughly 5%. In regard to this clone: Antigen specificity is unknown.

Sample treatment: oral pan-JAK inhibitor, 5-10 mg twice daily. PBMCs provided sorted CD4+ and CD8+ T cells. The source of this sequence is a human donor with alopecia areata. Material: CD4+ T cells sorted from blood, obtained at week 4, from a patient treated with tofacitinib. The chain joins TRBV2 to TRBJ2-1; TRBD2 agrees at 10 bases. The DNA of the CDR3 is TGTGCCAGCATGAAAGCGGGAGGGAGTGCGAGGAAGTTCTTC. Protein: CASMKAGGSARKFF.